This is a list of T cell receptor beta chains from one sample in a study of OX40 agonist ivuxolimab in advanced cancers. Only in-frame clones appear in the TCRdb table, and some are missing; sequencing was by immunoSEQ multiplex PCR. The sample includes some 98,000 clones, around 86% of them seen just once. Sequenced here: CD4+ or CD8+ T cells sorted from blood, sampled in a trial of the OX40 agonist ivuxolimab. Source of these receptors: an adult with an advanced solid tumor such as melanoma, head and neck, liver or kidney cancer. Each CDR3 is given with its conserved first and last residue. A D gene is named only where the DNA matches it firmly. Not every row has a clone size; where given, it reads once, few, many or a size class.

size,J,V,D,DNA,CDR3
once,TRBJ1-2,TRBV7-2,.,TGTGCCAGCAGCTTAGCGGTGGGGGCGCCCGGCTATGGCTACACCTTC,CASSLAVGAPGYGYTF
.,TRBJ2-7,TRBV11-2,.,TGTGCCAGCAGCCCCATAGGAGGGGGTCGGGCCTACGAGCAGTACTTC,CASSPIGGGRAYEQYF
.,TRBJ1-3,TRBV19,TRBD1,TGTGCCAGTAGTATGGACAGGGCGGCTGGAAACACCATATATTTT,CASSMDRAAGNTIYF
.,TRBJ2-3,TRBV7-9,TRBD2,TGTGCCAGCAGCTTAGCGGGGACGGGGGGGCTCACAGATACGCAGTATTTT,CASSLAGTGGLTDTQYF
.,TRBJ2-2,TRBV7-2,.,TGTGCCAGCAGCCCAGGGCAGGGTGTTAGGGAGCTGTTTTTT,CASSPGQGVRELFF
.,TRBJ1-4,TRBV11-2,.,TGTGCCAGCAGCTTAGACCGGGACTGGGTTAATGAAAAACTGTTTTTT,CASSLDRDWVNEKLFF
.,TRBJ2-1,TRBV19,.,TGTGCCAGTGGGGAGTGGGGAGGCAATGAGCAGTTCTTC,CASGEWGGNEQFF
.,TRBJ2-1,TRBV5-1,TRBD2,TGCGCCAGCAGCTTGGCCGGTACTAGCGGGGGCTACAATGAGCAGTTCTTC,CASSLAGTSGGYNEQFF
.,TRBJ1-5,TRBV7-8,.,TGTGCCAGCAGCTTAGCAGGGGGGGAATATAGCAATCAGCCCCAGCATTTT,CASSLAGGEYSNQPQHF
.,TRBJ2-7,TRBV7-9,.,TGTGCCAGCAGCCCGCCTTGGTATTACGAGCAGTACTTC,CASSPPWYYEQYF
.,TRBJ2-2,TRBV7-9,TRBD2,TGTGCCAGCAGCTCCGGCGGGGGTAGGTCCGGGGAGCTGTTTTTT,CASSSGGGRSGELFF